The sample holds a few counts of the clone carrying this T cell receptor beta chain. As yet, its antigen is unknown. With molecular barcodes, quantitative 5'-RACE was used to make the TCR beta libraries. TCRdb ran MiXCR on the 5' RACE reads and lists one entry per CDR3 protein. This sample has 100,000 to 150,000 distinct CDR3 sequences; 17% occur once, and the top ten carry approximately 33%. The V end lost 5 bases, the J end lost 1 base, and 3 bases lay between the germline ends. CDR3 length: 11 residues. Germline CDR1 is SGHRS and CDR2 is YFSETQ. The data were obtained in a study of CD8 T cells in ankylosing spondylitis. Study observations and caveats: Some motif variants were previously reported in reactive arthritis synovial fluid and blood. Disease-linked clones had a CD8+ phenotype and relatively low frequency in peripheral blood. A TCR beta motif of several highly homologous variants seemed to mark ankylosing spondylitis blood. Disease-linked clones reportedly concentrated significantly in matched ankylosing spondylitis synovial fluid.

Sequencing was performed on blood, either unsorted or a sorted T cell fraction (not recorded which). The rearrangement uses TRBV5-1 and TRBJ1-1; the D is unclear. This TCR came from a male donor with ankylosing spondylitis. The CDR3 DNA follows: TGCGCCAGCAGGGAGAACACTGAAGCTTTCTTT. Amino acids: CASRENTEAFF.